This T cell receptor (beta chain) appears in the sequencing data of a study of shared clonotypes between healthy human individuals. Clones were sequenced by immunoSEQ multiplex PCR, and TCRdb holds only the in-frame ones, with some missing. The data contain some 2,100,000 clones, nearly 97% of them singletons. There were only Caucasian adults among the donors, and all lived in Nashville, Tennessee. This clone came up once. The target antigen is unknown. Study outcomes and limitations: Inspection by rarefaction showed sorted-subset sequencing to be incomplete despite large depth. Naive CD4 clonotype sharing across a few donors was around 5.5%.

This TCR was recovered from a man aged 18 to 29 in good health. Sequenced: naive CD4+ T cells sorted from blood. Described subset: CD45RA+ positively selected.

CDR3 nucleotides: TGTGCCAGCAGGGGGGGGACAATGGAGACCCAGTACTTC. It translates to CASRGGTMETQYF. The chain couples TRBV2 to TRBJ2-5; a possible D gene is TRBD2 (7 bases). The CDR3 contains 13 residues. V lost 6 bases and J 5 bases, leaving 13 bases between the germline ends. CDR1 is SNHLY and CDR2 is FYNNEI in the germline V gene.